Ten or more counts support the clone carrying this T cell receptor beta chain. Time point meaning: newly diagnosed GD, antithyroid drugs for less than 3 months. PBMC-extracted RNA yielded the TCR library. V gave up 6 bases and J gave up 2 bases; unmatched junction bases: 4. Germline V CDR1 and CDR2: MNHEY, SMNVEV (reference sequence). CDR3 length equals 15 residues. The data were taken from a study of regulatory T cells in long-lasting Graves disease. To make TCR beta libraries, researchers used iRepertoire HTBI primers and Arm-PCR of CDR3 regions. Each CDR3 protein gets one entry after TCRdb re-called the multiplex PCR reads with MiXCR. The sample holds some 370,000 distinct CDR3 sequences, around 11% seen once. These data were likewise used in another study, on T cells in Graves' hyperthyroidism and ophthalmopathy.

Sequences were derived from peripheral blood mononuclear cells (PBMCs), sampled at new diagnosis, from a patient treated with antithyroid drugs. This receptor was taken from a woman aged 18-29 years with Graves disease. The chain uses TRBV27 and TRBJ2-7; 13 bases align to TRBD2. DNA of the CDR3: TGTGCCAGCAGCGTAACTAGCGGGGGGGCCTACGAGCAGTACTTC. Translation: CASSVTSGGAYEQYF.